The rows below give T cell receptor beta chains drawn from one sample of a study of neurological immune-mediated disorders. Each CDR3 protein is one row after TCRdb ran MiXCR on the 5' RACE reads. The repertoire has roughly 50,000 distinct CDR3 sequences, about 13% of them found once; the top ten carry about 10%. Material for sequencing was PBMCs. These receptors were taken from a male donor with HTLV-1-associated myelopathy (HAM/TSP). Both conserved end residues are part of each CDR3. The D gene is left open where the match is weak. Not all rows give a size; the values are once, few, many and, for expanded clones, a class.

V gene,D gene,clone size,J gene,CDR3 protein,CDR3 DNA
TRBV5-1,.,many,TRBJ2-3,CASRAGTSTDTQYF,TGCGCCAGCAGGGCCGGAACTAGCACAGATACGCAGTATTTT
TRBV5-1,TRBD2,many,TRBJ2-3,CASSLVASGPADTQYF,TGCGCCAGCAGCTTGGTAGCTAGCGGGCCGGCGGATACGCAGTATTTT
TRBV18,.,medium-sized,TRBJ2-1,CASSPPRKRDEQFF,TGTGCCAGCTCACCCCCTAGGAAGAGGGATGAGCAGTTCTTC
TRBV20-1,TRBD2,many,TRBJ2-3,CSARGTSGGSTDTQYF,TGCAGTGCTAGGGGGACTAGCGGGGGGAGCACAGATACGCAGTATTTT
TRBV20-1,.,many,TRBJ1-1,CSARDIATEAFF,TGCAGTGCGCGGGACATCGCAACCGAAGCTTTCTTT
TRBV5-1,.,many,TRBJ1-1,CASSFRTDRRPEAFF,TGCGCCAGCAGCTTCCGAACAGACAGGAGGCCTGAAGCTTTCTTT
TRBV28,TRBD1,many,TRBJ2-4,CASSPGGQAKNIQYF,TGTGCCAGCAGTCCAGGGGGCCAGGCCAAAAACATTCAGTACTTC
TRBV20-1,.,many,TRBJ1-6,CSARSSARVRGNSPLHF,TGCAGTGCTAGATCATCAGCAAGAGTCAGGGGTAATTCACCCCTCCACTTT
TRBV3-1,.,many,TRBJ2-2,CASSWDTNTGELFF,TGTGCCAGCAGCTGGGACACCAACACCGGGGAGCTGTTTTTT
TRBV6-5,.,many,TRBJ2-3,CASSPTRTPSDTQYF,TGTGCCAGCAGTCCGACCCGGACACCTTCAGATACGCAGTATTTT
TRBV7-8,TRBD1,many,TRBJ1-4,CASSLVRGQGLFF,TGTGCCAGCAGCTTAGTGAGGGGGCAGGGACTGTTTTTT
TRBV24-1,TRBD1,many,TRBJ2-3,CATSDAGTGGTDTQYF,TGTGCCACCAGTGATGCCGGGACAGGGGGCACAGATACGCAGTATTTT
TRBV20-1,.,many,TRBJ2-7,CSASVFPGSVTYEQYF,TGCAGTGCTAGTGTATTTCCGGGGTCGGTCACCTACGAGCAGTACTTC
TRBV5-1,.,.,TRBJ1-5,CTSSLDSNQPKHF,TGCACCAGCAGCTTGGACTCGAATCAGCCCAAGCATTTT
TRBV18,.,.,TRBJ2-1,CASSPRGGVSNEQFF,TGTGCCAGCTCACCAAGAGGGGGTGTTTCTAATGAGCAGTTCTTC
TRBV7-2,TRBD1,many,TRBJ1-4,CASSRSTTGTNEKLFF,TGTGCCAGCAGCAGATCAACGACAGGGACTAATGAAAAACTGTTTTTT
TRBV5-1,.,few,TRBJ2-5,CASSLEGFETQYF,TGCGCCAGCAGCTTGGAGGGATTTGAGACCCAGTACTTC
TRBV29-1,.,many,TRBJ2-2,CSVVRPSAGTGELFF,TGCAGCGTCGTCCGCCCCTCAGCGGGTACCGGGGAGCTGTTTTTT
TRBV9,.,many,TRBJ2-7,CASSGEPGRPVGEQYF,TGTGCCAGCAGCGGGGAGCCGGGACGGCCTGTTGGGGAGCAGTACTTC
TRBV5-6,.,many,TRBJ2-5,CASSWDGEKTQYF,TGTGCCAGCAGCTGGGACGGCGAAAAGACCCAGTACTTC
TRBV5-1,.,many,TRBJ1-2,CASSLGPPSDGGYTF,TGCGCCAGCAGCTTGGGTCCCCCGTCAGATGGGGGCTACACCTTC
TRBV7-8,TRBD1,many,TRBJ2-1,CASSRGRQGARNEQFF,TGTGCCAGCAGTCGCGGGCGACAGGGGGCGCGAAATGAGCAGTTCTTC
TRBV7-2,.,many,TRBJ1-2,CASSLGLGAGYGYTF,TGTGCCAGCAGCTTAGGACTGGGGGCTGGATATGGCTACACCTTC
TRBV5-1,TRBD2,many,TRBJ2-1,CASSLLRTSGGFNEQFF,TGCGCCAGCAGCTTGCTAAGGACTAGCGGGGGGTTCAATGAGCAGTTCTTC
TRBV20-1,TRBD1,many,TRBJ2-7,CSAAGTGRDTYEQYF,TGCAGTGCGGCCGGGACAGGGAGGGACACCTACGAGCAGTACTTC
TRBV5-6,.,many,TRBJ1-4,CASSLDENEKLFF,TGTGCCAGCAGCTTGGACGAAAATGAAAAACTGTTTTTT
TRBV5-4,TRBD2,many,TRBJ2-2,CASSQLAGANTGELFF,TGTGCCAGCAGCCAACTAGCGGGGGCCAACACCGGGGAGCTGTTTTTT
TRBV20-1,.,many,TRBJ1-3,CSARRTGSGNTIYF,TGCAGTGCTCGCCGGACTGGGTCTGGAAACACCATATATTTT
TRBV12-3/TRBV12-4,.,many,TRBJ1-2,CASSLESHYGYTF,TGTGCCAGCAGTTTAGAGAGCCACTATGGCTACACCTTC
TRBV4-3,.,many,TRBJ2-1,CASSQDRIDPRDEQFF,TGCGCCAGCAGCCAAGATCGGATCGACCCCCGTGATGAGCAGTTCTTC
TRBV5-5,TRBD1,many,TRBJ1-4,CASSFGQADEKLFF,TGTGCCAGCAGTTTCGGACAGGCGGATGAAAAACTGTTTTTT
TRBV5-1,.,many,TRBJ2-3,CASSLEQRTDTQYF,TGCGCCAGCAGCTTGGAGCAGCGCACAGATACGCAGTATTTT
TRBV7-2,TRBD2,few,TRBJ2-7,CASRATSGVIYEQYF,TGTGCCAGCAGGGCGACTAGCGGGGTTATCTACGAGCAGTACTTC
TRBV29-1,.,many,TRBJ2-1,CSVDLAAHYNEQFF,TGCAGCGTTGATTTGGCGGCTCACTACAATGAGCAGTTCTTC
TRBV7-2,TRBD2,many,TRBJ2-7,CASSFTGTSQLEQYF,TGTGCCAGCAGCTTCACCGGGACTAGCCAATTAGAGCAGTACTTC
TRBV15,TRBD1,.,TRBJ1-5,CATSRAKTGRYSNYPQHF,TGTGCCACCAGCAGAGCTAAGACAGGGCGATATAGCAATTATCCCCAGCATTTT
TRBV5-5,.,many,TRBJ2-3,CASSLAGDTQYF,TGTGCCAGCAGCTTGGCCGGAGATACGCAGTATTTT
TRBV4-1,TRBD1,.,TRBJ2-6,CASSRRLGQGASGANVLTF,TGCGCCAGCAGCCGACGGTTGGGACAGGGGGCGTCTGGGGCCAACGTCCTGACTTTC
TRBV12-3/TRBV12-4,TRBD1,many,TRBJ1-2,CASSRTGGYGYTF,TGTGCCAGCAGTCGCACAGGGGGGTATGGCTACACCTTC
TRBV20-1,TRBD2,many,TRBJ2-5,CSAPSGGRETQYF,TGCAGTGCTCCTAGCGGGGGAAGGGAGACCCAGTACTTC
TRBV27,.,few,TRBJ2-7,CASSLSRGAYEQYF,TGTGCCAGCAGTTTGAGCAGGGGGGCCTACGAGCAGTACTTC
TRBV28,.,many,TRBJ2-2,CASREVVRRTGELFF,TGTGCCAGCAGGGAGGTGGTCAGGAGGACCGGGGAGCTGTTTTTT
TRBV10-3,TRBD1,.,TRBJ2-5,CAISTTGGVETQYF,TGTGCCATCAGTACTACAGGGGGCGTAGAGACCCAGTACTTC
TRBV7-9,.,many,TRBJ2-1,CASITFQGGGYHNEQFF,TGTGCCAGCATCACTTTTCAGGGAGGGGGCTATCACAATGAGCAGTTCTTC
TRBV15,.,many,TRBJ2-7,CATSRPSTYEQYF,TGTGCCACCAGCAGACCCTCTACGTACGAGCAGTACTTC
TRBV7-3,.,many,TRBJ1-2,CASSQGRVSYGYTF,TGTGCCAGCAGCCAGGGCCGGGTCTCCTATGGCTACACCTTC
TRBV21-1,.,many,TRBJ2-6,CASSKDAGPGANVLTF,TGTGCCAGCAGCAAAGACGCCGGACCTGGGGCCAACGTCCTGACTTTC
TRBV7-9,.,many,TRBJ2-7,CASSLSGGDEQYF,TGTGCCAGCAGCTTATCAGGGGGGGACGAGCAGTACTTC
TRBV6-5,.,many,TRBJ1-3,CASSYRGAGNTIYF,TGTGCCAGCAGTTACAGAGGGGCTGGAAACACCATATATTTT
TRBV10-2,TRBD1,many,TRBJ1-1,CASSGPTGQAFF,TGCGCCAGCAGTGGCCCGACAGGGCAAGCTTTCTTT
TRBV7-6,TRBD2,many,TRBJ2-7,CASSRGGGEQYF,TGTGCCAGCAGCCGGGGGGGGGGCGAGCAGTACTTC
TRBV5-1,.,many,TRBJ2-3,CASSGGGDTDTQYF,TGCGCCAGCAGCGGCGGAGGGGACACAGATACGCAGTATTTT
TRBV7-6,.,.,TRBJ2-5,CASSPGHLRETQYF,TGTGCCAGCAGCCCCGGACACCTAAGGGAGACCCAGTACTTC
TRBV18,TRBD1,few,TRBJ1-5,CASSGIRGGDQPQHF,TGTGCCAGCTCAGGGATTAGAGGGGGCGATCAGCCCCAGCATTTT
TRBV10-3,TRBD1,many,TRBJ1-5,CAISADRAPNQPQHF,TGTGCCATCAGTGCGGACAGGGCTCCTAATCAGCCCCAGCATTTT
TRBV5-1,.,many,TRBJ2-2,CASSLGTLVSGELFF,TGCGCCAGCAGCTTAGGGACCCTTGTCTCCGGGGAGCTGTTTTTT
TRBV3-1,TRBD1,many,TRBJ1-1,CASSPLTLTGVTEAFF,TGTGCCAGCAGCCCGCTTACCCTAACAGGGGTAACTGAAGCTTTCTTT
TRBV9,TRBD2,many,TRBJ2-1,CASSVGGSGGTEQFF,TGTGCCAGCAGCGTAGGTGGTAGCGGGGGAACAGAGCAGTTCTTC
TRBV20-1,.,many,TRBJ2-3,CSAYRVEGTDTQYF,TGCAGTGCTTACAGGGTCGAGGGCACAGATACGCAGTATTTT
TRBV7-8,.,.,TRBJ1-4,CASSPGVGEKLFF,TGTGCCAGCAGTCCTGGAGTTGGTGAAAAACTGTTTTTT